This T cell receptor beta chain was documented in a study of human T cells and chemical hapten exposure. This clonotype was seen at least ten times. TCRdb processed the RACE reads anew with MiXCR; each CDR3 protein has one entry. This table has around 330,000 distinct CDR3 sequences, 5% to 6.5% appearing once. This CDR3 has 16 residues. Time point: pre-sensitization, week 0. Treatment given: therapeutic diphenylcyclopropenone sensitization with weekly scalp DPC. This receptor was taken from a woman under 30 with alopecia areata. Some clones in this sample may be carry-over from other donors' samples. The chain employs TRBV21-1 and TRBJ2-2; the table's D call TRBD1 went unverified against the DNA. TRBV21-1 is a documented pseudogene. The input for sequencing was whole blood, taken in connection with sensitization to the hapten diphenylcyclopropenone (DPC). The CDR3 spells CASSKRRDKNTGELFF. In DNA form, the CDR3 reads TGTGCCAGCAGCAAAAGGCGGGACAAGAACACCGGGGAGCTGTTTTTT.